Presented here are 18 T cell receptor beta chains from one specimen sequenced in a study of response to subunit inactivated influenza vaccine. MiXCR, run by TCRdb on the RT-PCR reads, gives a single entry per CDR3 protein. The table records fewer than 800,000 distinct CDR3 sequences, around 16% of them present only once. Source: PBMCs from blood, taken 11 to 12 days after vaccination. The receptors stem from a man in his fifties or sixties who received an inactivated influenza vaccine.

This chain links TRBV28 with TRBJ2-7; TRBD2 agrees at 9 bases. Germline CDR1 reads MDHEN; CDR2 reads SYDVKM. V dropped 6 bases and J dropped 6; count of bases not matched to a gene: 12. CDR3 length: 15 residues. In DNA form, the CDR3 reads TGTGCCAGCAGGCAAATAGCGGGAGTGGTTTCCGAGCAGTACTTC. It codes for CASRQIAGVVSEQYF.

This clonotype was seen a handful of times. The V call is TRBV7-2, the J call TRBJ2-6; D is undetermined. The germline V gene has CDR1 SGHTA and CDR2 FQGNSA. V was cut by 3 bases and J by 1 base, with 7 bases left in between. This CDR3 has 15 amino acids. Written as DNA, the CDR3 is TGTGCCAGCAGCTTCGACGTATCTGGGGCCAACGTCCTGACTTTC. Translation: CASSFDVSGANVLTF.

This clonotype was seen a handful of times. The rearrangement links TRBV20-1 to TRBJ2-3, with D possibly being TRBD2 (5 bases). The CDR3 is 13 residues long. From germline, CDR1 is DFQATT and CDR2 SNEGSKA (reference sequence). Deletions cut 6 bases from V and 7 bases from J, with 17 bases between. This CDR3 is CSAEAVGINTQYF. CDR3 sequence (DNA): TGCAGTGCGGAGGCGGTAGGGATAAATACGCAGTATTTT.

The rearrangement joins TRBV7-8 to TRBJ2-2, with TRBD1 as a possible D gene (6 bases). The CDR3 spans 15 residues. The V and J ends lost 3 bases and 1 base respectively, with 9 bases between them. From germline, CDR1 is SGHVS and CDR2 FQNEAQ. The CDR3 nucleotides read TGTGCCAGCAGCTTTTTACAGGGGAACACCGGGGAGCTGTTTTTT. It is translated as CASSFLQGNTGELFF.

The gene calls are TRBV12-3 or TRBV12-4 and TRBJ2-5; possibly TRBD2 for D (6 bases). The ends were cut back, 5 bases at V and 7 bases at J, with 17 bases in the middle. CDR3 length: 14 amino acids. CDR3 nucleotides: TGTGCCAGCAGTCTCGGACCGGCCGGGGGGACCCAGTACTTC. Residues: CASSLGPAGGTQYF.

The rearrangement uses TRBV7-2 and TRBJ1-5, with TRBD1 as a possible D gene (5 bases). The CDR3 loop spans 15 amino acids. CDR1 and CDR2 (germline): SGHTA, FQGNSA. V was pared by 0 bases and J by 4 bases, with 10 bases between. The CDR3: CASSLAVGRNQPQHF. The CDR3 DNA sequence: TGTGCCAGCAGCTTAGCGGTGGGGCGTAATCAGCCCCAGCATTTT.

This clonotype was recorded a few times. The CDR3 nucleotides are TGTGCCAGCAGCCAGGACGGGATTACACAGTATTTT. Protein product: CASSQDGITQYF. The chain couples TRBV6-5 to TRBJ2-3; D possibly corresponds to TRBD2 (5 bases). From germline, CDR1 is MNHEY and CDR2 SVGAGI. The V gene lost 6 bases and the J gene lost 12 bases, with 16 bases spanning the gap. There are 12 residues in the CDR3.

This clonotype came up a few times. This chain joins TRBV20-1 and TRBJ1-4; maybe TRBD1 (5 bases). CDR3 size: 14 residues. The germline V and J ends were trimmed by 0 bases and 7 bases, with 12 bases remaining between them. In germline, CDR1 is DFQATT, CDR2 SNEGSKA (reference sequence). This chain's CDR3 is CSARDLQGGEKLFF. Here the CDR3 DNA reads TGCAGTGCTAGAGATCTGCAGGGCGGTGAAAAACTGTTTTTT.

This chain links TRBV5-1 with TRBJ2-7, with TRBD1 identical over 8 bases. After removal of 2 bases from V and 4 bases from J, the junction contained 14 bases not matched to a gene. Germline V lookup: CDR1 SGHRS, CDR2 YFSETQ. This CDR3 has 17 residues. CDR3 coding DNA: TGCGCCAGCAGCTTAAGACAGGGGATCGCATCCCAATACGAGCAGTACTTC. It yields the protein CASSLRQGIASQYEQYF.

This clonotype was counted ten times or more. The chain is built from TRBV5-1 and TRBJ2-1; 10 bases match TRBD1. CDR1 is SGHRS, CDR2 YFSETQ, per germline. The trim removed 0 bases at V and 14 bases at J, leaving 5 bases unmatched. This CDR3 is 13 amino acids long. This CDR3 is CASSLGRDRGEFF. Here the CDR3 DNA reads TGCGCCAGCAGCTTGGGCCGGGACAGGGGAGAGTTCTTC.

This clonotype was detected ten times or more. The CDR3 sequence: CASSQGQANTDTQYF. CDR3 nucleotides: TGCGCCAGCAGCCAGGGACAGGCAAACACAGATACGCAGTATTTT. The J gene is TRBJ2-3, the V gene TRBV5-1, with 8 bases matching TRBD1. V dropped 4 bases and J dropped 2; count of bases not matched to a gene: 6. Germline lookup yields CDR1 SGHRS and CDR2 YFSETQ. CDR3 length equals 15 residues.

This chain connects TRBV6-2 or TRBV6-3 to TRBJ2-3; D ambiguous. Trimming took off 2 bases at V and 0 bases at J, with 15 bases between the two ends. The CDR3 totals 17 residues. The germline CDR1 and CDR2 sequences are MNHEY and SVGEGT. The chain's CDR3 is CASSYGMLLRSTDTQYF. The DNA of the CDR3 is TGTGCCAGCAGTTACGGGATGCTGTTGCGGAGCACAGATACGCAGTATTTT.

This rearrangement joins TRBV29-1 to TRBJ2-1; 10 nucleotides line up with TRBD2. Germline-derived CDR1 and CDR2 are SQVTM and ANQGSEA. V shed 5 bases and J 8 bases; nucleotides not matched to a gene: 9. The CDR3 has 14 residues. The CDR3 reads CSVQSGGADDEQFF. The CDR3 nucleotides are TGCAGCGTTCAGAGCGGGGGGGCCGACGATGAGCAGTTCTTC.

This clonotype was observed a few times. The genes are TRBV19 and TRBJ1-5; 7 bases are a match to TRBD1. The J segment lost 5 bases and the V segment lost 4 bases, leaving 2 bases of the junction unmatched. This CDR3 spans 13 amino acids. CDR1 and CDR2 from the germline V gene are LNHDA and SQIVND (reference sequence). The CDR3 here is CASSTDRDQPQHF. The DNA of the CDR3 is TGTGCCAGTAGTACCGACAGGGATCAGCCCCAGCATTTT.

The chain is built from TRBV5-1 and TRBJ2-7; TRBD2 is a possible D gene (6 bases). The CDR3 runs to 13 residues. V shed 4 bases and J shed 3 bases, with 11 bases lying between them. Germline-derived CDR1 and CDR2 are SGHRS and YFSETQ. The CDR3 DNA sequence: TGCGCCAGCAGCGATAGCGGCTACTACGAGCAGTACTTC. This translates into CASSDSGYYEQYF.

This clonotype was recorded a few times. V and J are TRBV11-2 and TRBJ1-1; weak D call: TRBD1 (6 bases). The CDR3 is made up of 15 amino acids. Trimming took off 5 bases at V and 3 bases at J, with 16 bases between the two ends. Germline V CDR1 and CDR2: SGHAT, FQNNGV. The CDR3 loop reads CASSGSLGTHTEAFF. For the CDR3, the DNA is TGTGCCAGCAGCGGATCCCTCGGGACACACACTGAAGCTTTCTTT.

This clonotype has more than one count but fewer than ten. The chain links TRBV5-6 to TRBJ1-1; tentatively, D is TRBD1 (6 bases). The CDR3 runs 14 residues. The ends were cut back, 3 bases at V and 0 bases at J, with 9 bases in the middle. Germline V gene lookup returns CDR1 SGHDT and CDR2 YYEEEE. The CDR3 sequence: CASSWTALNTEAFF. In nucleotides, the CDR3 is TGTGCCAGCAGCTGGACAGCCTTGAACACTGAAGCTTTCTTT. Together with reference TRBV5-6 and TRBJ1-1, the CDR3 gives the full variable domain: DAGVTQSPTHLIKTRGQQVTLRCSPKSGHDTVSWYQQALGQGPQFIFQYYEEEERQRGNFPDRFSGHQFPNYSSELNVNALLLGDSALYLCASSWTALNTEAFFGQGTRLTVV.

This clonotype has at least ten counts. V is TRBV6-5 and J is TRBJ2-7, with 7 bases matching TRBD1. Germline lookup yields CDR1 MNHEY and CDR2 SVGAGI. Trimming removed 0 bases from V and 2 bases from J; junction bases left unmatched: 4. The CDR3 extends over 15 amino acids. CDR3 protein: CASSYSGTVTYEQYF. Written as DNA, the CDR3 is TGTGCCAGCAGTTACTCCGGGACAGTAACCTACGAGCAGTACTTC.